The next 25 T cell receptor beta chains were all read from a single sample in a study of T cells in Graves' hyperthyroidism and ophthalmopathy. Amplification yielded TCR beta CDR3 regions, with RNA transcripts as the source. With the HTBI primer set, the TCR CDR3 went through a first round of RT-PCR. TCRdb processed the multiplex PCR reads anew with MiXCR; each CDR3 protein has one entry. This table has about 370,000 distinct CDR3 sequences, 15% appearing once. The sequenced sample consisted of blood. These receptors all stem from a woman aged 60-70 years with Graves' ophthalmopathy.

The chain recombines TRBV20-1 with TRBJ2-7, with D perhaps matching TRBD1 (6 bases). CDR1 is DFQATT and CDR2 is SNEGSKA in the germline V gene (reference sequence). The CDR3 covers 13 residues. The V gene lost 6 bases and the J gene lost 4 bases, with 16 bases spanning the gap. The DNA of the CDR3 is TGCAGTGCGCAAACAGGGACGGCTTACGAGCAGTACTTC. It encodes CSAQTGTAYEQYF.

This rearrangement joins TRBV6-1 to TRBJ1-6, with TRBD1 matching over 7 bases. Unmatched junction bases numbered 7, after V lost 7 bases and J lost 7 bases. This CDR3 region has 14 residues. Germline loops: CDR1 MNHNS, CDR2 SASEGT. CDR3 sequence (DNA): TGTGCCAGCAAAAGGGGGCAGGGCAATTCACCCCTCCACTTT. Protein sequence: CASKRGQGNSPLHF.

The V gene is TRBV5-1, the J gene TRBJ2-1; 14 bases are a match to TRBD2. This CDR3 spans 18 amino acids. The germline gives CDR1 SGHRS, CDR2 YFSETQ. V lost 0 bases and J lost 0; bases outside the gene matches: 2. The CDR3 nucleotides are TGCGCCAGCAGCTTGGGACTAGCGGGAGGGTACTCCTACAATGAGCAGTTCTTC. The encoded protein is CASSLGLAGGYSYNEQFF.

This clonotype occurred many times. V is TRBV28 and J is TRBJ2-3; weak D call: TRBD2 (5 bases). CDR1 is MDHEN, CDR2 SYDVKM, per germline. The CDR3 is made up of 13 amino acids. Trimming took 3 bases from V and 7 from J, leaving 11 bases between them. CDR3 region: CASSLMASHTQYF. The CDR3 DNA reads TGTGCCAGCAGTTTGATGGCTAGCCATACGCAGTATTTT.

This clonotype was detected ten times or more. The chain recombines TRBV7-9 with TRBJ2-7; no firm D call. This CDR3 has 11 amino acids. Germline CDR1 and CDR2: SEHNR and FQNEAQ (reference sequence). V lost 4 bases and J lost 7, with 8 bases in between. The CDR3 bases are TGTGCCAGCAGCTCAGCCTGGGAGCAGTACTTC. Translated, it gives CASSSAWEQYF.

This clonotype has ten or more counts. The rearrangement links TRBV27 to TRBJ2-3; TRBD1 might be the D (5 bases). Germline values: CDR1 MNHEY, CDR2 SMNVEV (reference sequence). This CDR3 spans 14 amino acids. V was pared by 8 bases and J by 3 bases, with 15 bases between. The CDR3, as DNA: TGTGCCAGCGCCTCTCGGCAGGGAACAGATACGCAGTATTTT. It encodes CASASRQGTDTQYF.

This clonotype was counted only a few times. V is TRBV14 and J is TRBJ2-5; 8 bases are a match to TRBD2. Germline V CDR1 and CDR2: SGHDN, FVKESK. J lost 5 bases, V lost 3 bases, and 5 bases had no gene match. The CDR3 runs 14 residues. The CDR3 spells CASSQGLVVETQYF. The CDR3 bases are TGTGCCAGCAGCCAGGGACTAGTGGTGGAGACCCAGTACTTC.

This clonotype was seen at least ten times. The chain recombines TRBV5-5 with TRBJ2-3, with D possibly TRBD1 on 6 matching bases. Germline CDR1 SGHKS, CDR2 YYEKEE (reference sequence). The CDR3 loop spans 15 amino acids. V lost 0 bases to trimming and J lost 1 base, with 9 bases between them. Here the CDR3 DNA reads TGTGCCAGCAGCTTGGATCCAGGGGGCACAGATACGCAGTATTTT. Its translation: CASSLDPGGTDTQYF. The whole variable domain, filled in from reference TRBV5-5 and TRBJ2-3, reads DAGVTQSPTHLIKTRGQQVTLRCSPISGHKSVSWYQQVLGQGPQFIFQYYEKEERGRGNFPDRFSARQFPNYSSELNVNALLLGDSALYLCASSLDPGGTDTQYFGPGTRLTVL.

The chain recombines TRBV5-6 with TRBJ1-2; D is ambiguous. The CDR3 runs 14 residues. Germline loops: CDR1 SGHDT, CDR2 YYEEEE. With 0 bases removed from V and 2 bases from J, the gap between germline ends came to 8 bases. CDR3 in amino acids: CASSLAGPNYGYTF. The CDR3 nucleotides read TGTGCCAGCAGCTTGGCGGGCCCAAACTATGGCTACACCTTC.

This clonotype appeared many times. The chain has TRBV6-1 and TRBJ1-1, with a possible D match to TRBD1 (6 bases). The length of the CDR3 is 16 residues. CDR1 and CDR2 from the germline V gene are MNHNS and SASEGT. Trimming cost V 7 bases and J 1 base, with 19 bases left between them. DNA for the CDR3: TGTGCCAGCACCGAGGGAGATGGGGGCCAGAACACTGAAGCTTTCTTT. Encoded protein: CASTEGDGGQNTEAFF.

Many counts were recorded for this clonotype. The CDR3: CASSLDRTRIYEQYF. The CDR3 nucleotides read TGTGCCAGCAGCTTAGATAGGACTAGGATTTACGAGCAGTACTTC. The V call is TRBV7-9, the J call TRBJ2-7, with 7 bases lining up with TRBD2. CDR3 length equals 15 residues. Germline-derived CDR1 and CDR2 are SEHNR and FQNEAQ (reference sequence). The V segment lost 1 base and the J segment 4 bases; nucleotides outside the gene matches: 7.

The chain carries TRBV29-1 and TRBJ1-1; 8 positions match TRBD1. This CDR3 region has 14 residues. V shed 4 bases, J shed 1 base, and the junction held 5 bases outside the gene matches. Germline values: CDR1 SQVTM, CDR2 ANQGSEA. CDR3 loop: CSVGGTGRNTEAFF. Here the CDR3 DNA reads TGCAGCGTTGGAGGGACAGGCCGGAACACTGAAGCTTTCTTT.

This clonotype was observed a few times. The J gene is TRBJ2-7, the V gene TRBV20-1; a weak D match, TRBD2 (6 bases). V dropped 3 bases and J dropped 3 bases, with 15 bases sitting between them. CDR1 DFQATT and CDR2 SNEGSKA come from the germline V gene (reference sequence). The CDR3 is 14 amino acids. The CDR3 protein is CSARTPGLLYEQYF. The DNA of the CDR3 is TGCAGTGCTAGGACCCCGGGACTCCTCTACGAGCAGTACTTC.

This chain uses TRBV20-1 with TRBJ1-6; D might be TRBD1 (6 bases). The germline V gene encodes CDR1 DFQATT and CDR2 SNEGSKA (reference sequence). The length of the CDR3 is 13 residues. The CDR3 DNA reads TGCACCAACAGGGAAAGGAATAATTCACCCCTCCACTTT. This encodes CTNRERNNSPLHF.

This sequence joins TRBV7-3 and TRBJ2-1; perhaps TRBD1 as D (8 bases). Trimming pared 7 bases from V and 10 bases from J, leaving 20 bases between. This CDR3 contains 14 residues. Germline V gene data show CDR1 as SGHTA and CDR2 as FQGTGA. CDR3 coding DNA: TGTGCCAGCATCCCGGGGGGCAGGGGGCGCGAGCAGTTCTTC. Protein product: CASIPGGRGREQFF.

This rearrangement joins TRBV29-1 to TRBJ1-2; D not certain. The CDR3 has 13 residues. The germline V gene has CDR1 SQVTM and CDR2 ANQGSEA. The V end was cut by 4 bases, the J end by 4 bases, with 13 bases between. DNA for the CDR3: TGCAGCGTTGCTGTAGACTTGGGCTATGGCTACACCTTC. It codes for CSVAVDLGYGYTF.

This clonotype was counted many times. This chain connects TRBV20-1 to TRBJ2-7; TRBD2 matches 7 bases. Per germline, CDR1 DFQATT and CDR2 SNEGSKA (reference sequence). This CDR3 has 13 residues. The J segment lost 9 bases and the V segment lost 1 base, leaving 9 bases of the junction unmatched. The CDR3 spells CSARGRELLVQYF. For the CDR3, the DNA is TGCAGTGCTAGAGGGCGGGAGTTGCTTGTGCAGTACTTC.

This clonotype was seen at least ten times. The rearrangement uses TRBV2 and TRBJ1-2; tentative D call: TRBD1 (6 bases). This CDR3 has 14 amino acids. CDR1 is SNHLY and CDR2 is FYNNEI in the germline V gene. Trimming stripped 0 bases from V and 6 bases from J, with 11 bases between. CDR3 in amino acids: CASSEAAGVNGYTF. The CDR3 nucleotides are TGTGCCAGCAGTGAAGCGGCAGGGGTGAATGGCTACACCTTC.

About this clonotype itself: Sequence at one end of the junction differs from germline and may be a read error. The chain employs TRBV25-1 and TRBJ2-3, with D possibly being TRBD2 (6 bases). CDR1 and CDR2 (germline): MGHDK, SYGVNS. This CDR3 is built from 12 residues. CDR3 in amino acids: CASRLATYTQYF. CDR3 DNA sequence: TGTGCCAGCAGACTAGCCACATATACGCAGTATTTT.

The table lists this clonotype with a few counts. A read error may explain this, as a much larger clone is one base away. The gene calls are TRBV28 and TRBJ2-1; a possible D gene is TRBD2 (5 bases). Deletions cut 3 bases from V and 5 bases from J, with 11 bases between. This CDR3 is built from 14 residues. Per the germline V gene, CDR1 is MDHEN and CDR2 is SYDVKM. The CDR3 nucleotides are TGTGCCAGCAGTTTCGGGCGGGTCCACAATGAGCAGTTCTTC. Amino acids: CASSFGRVHNEQFF.

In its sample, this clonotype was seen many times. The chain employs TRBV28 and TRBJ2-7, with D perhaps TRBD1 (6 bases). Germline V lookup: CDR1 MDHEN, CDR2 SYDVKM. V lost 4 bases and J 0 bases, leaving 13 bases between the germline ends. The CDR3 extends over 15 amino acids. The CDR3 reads CASSSSRDISYEQYF. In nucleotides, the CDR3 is TGTGCCAGCAGTTCTAGCCGGGACATCTCCTACGAGCAGTACTTC.

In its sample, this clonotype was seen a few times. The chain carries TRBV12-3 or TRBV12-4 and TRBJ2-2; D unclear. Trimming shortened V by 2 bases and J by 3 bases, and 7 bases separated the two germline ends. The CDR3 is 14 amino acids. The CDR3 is CASSLRTDTGELFF. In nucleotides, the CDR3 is TGTGCCAGCAGTTTACGGACGGACACCGGGGAGCTGTTTTTT.

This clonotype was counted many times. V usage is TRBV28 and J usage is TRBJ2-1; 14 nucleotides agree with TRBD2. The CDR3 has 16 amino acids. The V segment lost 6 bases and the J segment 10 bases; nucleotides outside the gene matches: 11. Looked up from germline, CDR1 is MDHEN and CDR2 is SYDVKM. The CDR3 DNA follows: TGTGCCAGCAGACCCGAGACTAGCGGGAGGGCAGGGGAGCAGTTCTTC. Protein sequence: CASRPETSGRAGEQFF.

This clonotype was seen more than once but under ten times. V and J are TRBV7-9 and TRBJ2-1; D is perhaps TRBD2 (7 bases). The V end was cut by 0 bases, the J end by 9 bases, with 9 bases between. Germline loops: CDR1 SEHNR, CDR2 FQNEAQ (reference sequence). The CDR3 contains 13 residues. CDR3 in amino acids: CASSLAGGPEQFF. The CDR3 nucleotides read TGTGCCAGCAGCTTAGCGGGGGGGCCTGAGCAGTTCTTC.

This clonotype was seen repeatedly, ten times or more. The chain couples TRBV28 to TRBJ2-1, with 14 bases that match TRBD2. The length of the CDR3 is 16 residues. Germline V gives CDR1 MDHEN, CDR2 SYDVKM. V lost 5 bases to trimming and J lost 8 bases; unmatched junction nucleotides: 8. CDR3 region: CASSGPGTSGSYEQFF. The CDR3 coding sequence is TGTGCCAGCAGTGGCCCCGGGACTAGCGGGAGCTATGAGCAGTTCTTC.